The 5 T cell receptor beta chains presented below share a single source sample, sequenced in a study of blood T cell repertoires in COVID-19. Sequenced by immunoSEQ multiplex PCR; TCRdb stores in-frame clones only, minus some. The data contain 350,000 to 400,000 clones, approximately 87% of them singletons. Sample: PBMCs or T cells enriched from blood (not recorded which). Source of these receptors: a woman aged 30 to 39 with acute COVID-19.

The chain has TRBV3-1 (or the pseudogene TRBV3-2) and TRBJ2-3, with 13 nucleotides matching TRBD2. The CDR3 contains 15 residues. V was clipped by 5 bases and J by 4 bases; unmatched bases: 3. CDR1 and CDR2 (germline): LGHDT, YNNKEL (reference sequence). The chain's CDR3 is CASSVLAGGADTQYF. Here the CDR3 DNA reads TGTGCCAGCAGCGTACTAGCGGGGGGGGCAGATACGCAGTATTTT.

This clone was detected once. The V and J genes are TRBV19 and TRBJ2-3, with TRBD2 as a possible D gene (5 bases). The CDR3 runs to 16 residues. V lost 1 base, J lost 0 bases, and 11 bases lay in between. CDR1 is LNHDA and CDR2 is SQIVND in the germline V gene (reference sequence). The CDR3 spells CASSIVGRHSTDTQYF. The CDR3 bases are TGTGCCAGTAGTATAGTTGGGAGACATAGCACAGATACGCAGTATTTT.

The J gene is TRBJ2-3, the V gene TRBV6-2 or TRBV6-3; 8 bases line up with TRBD2. The V gene's germline CDR1 is MNHEY and CDR2 SVGEGT. Trimming cost V 4 bases and J 3 bases; bases outside gene matches: 12. The CDR3 has 17 residues. The CDR3 DNA reads as TGTGCCAGCAGTTTTCCGAGCGGGGGATACTGGACAGATACGCAGTATTTT. Translation: CASSFPSGGYWTDTQYF.

This chain uses TRBV4-1 with TRBJ1-3, with 7 nucleotides matching TRBD1. CDR3 size: 18 residues. Germline loops: CDR1 MGHRA, CDR2 YSYEKL. After removal of 4 bases from V and 0 bases from J, the junction contained 12 bases not matched to a gene. CDR3 sequence: CASSPGTAARGSGNTIYF. In DNA, the CDR3 is TGCGCCAGCAGCCCAGGGACAGCTGCTAGAGGCTCTGGAAACACCATATATTTT.

This chain connects TRBV3-1 (or the pseudogene TRBV3-2) to TRBJ1-2; TRBD1 agrees at 7 bases. Germline V gene data show CDR1 as LGHDT and CDR2 as YNNKEL (reference sequence). The CDR3 has 14 amino acids. V shed 3 bases, J shed 8 bases, and the junction held 9 bases outside the gene matches. CDR3 sequence: CASSQRQGWEGYTF. CDR3 DNA sequence: TGTGCCAGCAGCCAGCGACAGGGTTGGGAGGGCTACACCTTC.